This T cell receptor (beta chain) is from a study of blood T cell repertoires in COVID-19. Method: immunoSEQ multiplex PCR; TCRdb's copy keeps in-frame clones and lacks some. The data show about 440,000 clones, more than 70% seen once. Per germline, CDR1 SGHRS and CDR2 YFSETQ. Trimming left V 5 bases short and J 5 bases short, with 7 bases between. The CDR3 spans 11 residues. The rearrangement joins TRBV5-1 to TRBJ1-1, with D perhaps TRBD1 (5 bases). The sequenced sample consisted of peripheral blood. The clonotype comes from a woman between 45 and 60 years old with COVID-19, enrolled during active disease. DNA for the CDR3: TGCGCCAGCAGGACAGCGACTGAAGCTTTCTTT. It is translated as CASRTATEAFF. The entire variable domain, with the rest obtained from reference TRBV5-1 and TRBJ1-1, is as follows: KAGVTQTPRYLIKTRGQQVTLSCSPISGHRSVSWYQQTPGQGLQFLFEYFSETQRNKGNFPGRFSGRQFSNSRSEMNVSTLELGDSALYLCASRTATEAFFGQGTRLTVV.